This T cell receptor beta chain was observed in a study of T cells after yellow fever vaccination. About the study: Investigators used CD3, CD45RA, CCR7 and CD95 to sort the EM, EMRA, CM and Tscm memory subsets.

The CDR3 has 16 amino acids. Trimming pared 5 bases from V and 0 bases from J, leaving 16 bases between. The sample holds many counts of this clonotype. TCRdb re-called the 5' RACE reads with MiXCR, one entry per CDR3 protein. The table shows about 25,000 distinct CDR3 sequences, with around 3.5% occurring only once. The clonotype comes from a man aged 18-30 years who received the YFV17D yellow fever vaccine. This chain uses TRBV12-3 or TRBV12-4 with TRBJ2-5; no clear D. The starting material was PBMCs, either bulk or a sorted T-cell subset (CD4+, CD8+, memory, or dextramer-sorted; not recorded which), obtained about 49 days after the first yellow fever vaccination. The chain's CDR3 is CASSPGSGLYQETQYF. In nucleotides, the CDR3 is TGTGCCAGCAGTCCCGGGTCGGGTCTGTACCAAGAGACCCAGTACTTC.